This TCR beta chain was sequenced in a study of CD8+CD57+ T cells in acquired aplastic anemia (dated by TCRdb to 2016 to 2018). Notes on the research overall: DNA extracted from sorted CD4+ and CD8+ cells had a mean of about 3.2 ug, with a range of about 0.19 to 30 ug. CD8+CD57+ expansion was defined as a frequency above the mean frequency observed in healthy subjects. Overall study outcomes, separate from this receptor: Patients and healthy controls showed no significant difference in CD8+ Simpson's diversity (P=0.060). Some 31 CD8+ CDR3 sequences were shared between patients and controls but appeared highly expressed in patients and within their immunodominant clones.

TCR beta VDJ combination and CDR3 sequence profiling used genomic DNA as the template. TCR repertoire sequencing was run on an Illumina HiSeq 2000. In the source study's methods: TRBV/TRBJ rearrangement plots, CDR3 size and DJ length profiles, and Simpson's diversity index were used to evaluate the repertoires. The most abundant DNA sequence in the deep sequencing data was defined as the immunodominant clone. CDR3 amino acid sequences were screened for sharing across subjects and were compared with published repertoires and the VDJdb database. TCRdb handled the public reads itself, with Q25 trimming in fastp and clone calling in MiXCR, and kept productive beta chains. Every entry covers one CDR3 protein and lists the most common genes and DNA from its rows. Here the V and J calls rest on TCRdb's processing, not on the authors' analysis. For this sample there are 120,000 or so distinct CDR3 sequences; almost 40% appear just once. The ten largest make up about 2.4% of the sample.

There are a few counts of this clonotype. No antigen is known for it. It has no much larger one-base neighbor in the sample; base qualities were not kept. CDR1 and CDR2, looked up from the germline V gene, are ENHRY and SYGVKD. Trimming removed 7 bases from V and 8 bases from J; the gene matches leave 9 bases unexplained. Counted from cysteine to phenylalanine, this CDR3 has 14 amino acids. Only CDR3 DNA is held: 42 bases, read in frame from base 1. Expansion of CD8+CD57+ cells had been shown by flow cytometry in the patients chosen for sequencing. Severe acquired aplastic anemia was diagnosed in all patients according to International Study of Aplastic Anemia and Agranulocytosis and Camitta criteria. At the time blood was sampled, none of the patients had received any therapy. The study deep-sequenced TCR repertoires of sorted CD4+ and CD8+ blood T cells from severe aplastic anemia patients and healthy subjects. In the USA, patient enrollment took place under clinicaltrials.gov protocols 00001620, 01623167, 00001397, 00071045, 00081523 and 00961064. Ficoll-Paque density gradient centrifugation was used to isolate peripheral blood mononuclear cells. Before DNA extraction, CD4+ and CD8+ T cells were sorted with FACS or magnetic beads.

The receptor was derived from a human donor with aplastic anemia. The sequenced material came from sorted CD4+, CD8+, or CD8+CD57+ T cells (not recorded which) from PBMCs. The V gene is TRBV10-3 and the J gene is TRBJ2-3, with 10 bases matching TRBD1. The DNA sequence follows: TGTGCCATCAACTCCCGGGACAGGGGATCTACGCAGTATTTT. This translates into CAINSRDRGSTQYF.